This T cell receptor beta chain was observed in a study of long-term antiretroviral therapy in people with HIV. General observations from the study: Neither ART adherence, viral resistance nor therapy changes were documented.

As for this clone: Its antigen is unknown.

V lost 0 bases and J lost 4, with 8 bases in between. Germline V CDR1 and CDR2: KGHSH, LQKENI. The CDR3 runs 14 residues. At minimum, one pre-ART and two post-ART PBMC samples were obtained from each donor. Treatment for every participant with HIV took place in the United States. The libraries were made with immunoSEQ v3.0 at survey level. It was roughly 35,000-50,000 T-cell genomes per sample that sequencing targeted. Sequencing was performed with immunoSEQ multiplex PCR; in TCRdb, only in-frame clones are kept and a portion is missing. The sample carries 9,500 to 12,000 clones, around 81% recorded once.

The sample consisted of unsorted PBMCs, taken 1.8 years after starting antiretroviral therapy. The chain has TRBV18 and TRBJ2-3; D is undetermined. The clonotype comes from a man aged 35 to 55 with HIV. The CDR3 region is CASSPPSNSDTQYF. Written as DNA, the CDR3 is TGTGCCAGCTCACCACCGTCGAATTCAGATACGCAGTATTTT.